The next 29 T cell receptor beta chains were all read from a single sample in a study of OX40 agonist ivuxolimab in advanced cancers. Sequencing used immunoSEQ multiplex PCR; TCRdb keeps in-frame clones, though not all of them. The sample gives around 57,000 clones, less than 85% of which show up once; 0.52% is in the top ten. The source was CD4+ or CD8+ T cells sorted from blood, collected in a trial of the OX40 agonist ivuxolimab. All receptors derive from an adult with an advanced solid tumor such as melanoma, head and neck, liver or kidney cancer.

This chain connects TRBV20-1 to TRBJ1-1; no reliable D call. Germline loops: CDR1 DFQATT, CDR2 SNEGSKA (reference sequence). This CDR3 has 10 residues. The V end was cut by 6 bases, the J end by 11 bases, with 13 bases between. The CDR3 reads CSALRTEAFF. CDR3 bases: TGCAGTGCCCTACGGACGGAGGCTTTCTTT.

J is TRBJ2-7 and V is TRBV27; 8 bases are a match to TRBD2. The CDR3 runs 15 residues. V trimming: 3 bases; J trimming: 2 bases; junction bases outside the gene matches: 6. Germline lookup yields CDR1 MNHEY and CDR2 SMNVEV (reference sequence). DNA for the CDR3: TGTGCCAGCAGTTTCGGGGGGGGAGGGGCCTACGAGCAGTACTTC. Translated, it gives CASSFGGGGAYEQYF.

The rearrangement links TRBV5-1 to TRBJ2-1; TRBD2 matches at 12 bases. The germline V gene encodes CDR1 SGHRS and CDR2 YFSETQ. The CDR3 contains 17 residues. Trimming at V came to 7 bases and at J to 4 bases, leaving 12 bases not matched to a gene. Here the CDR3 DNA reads TGCGCCAGCTCCTGGGGGCTAGCGGGAGGGGATTACAATGAGCAGTTCTTC. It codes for CASSWGLAGGDYNEQFF.

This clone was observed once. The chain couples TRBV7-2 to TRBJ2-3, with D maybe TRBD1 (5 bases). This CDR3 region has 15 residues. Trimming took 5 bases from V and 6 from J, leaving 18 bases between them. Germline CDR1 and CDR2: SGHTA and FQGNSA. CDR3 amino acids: CASSPYRQPQDTQYF. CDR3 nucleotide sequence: TGTGCCAGCAGCCCCTACCGACAGCCCCAGGATACGCAGTATTTT.

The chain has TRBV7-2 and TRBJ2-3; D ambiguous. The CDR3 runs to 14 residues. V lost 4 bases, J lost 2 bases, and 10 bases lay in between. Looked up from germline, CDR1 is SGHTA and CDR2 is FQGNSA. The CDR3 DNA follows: TGTGCCAGCAGCTCATCTGTTAACACAGATACGCAGTATTTT. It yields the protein CASSSSVNTDTQYF.

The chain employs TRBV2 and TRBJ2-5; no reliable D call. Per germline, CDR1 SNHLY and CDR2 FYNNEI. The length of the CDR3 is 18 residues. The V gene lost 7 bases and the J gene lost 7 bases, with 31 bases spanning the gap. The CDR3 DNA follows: TGTGCCAGCATCGGGTTATCTCTTGTTGACACCCAGGCGTCGACCCAGTACTTC. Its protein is CASIGLSLVDTQASTQYF.

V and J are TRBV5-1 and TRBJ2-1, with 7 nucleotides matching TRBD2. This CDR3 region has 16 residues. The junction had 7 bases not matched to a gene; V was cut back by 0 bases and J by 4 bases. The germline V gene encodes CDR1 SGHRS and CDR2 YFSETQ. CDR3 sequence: CASSLERAGRYNEQFF. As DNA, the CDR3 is TGCGCCAGCAGCTTGGAAAGAGCGGGACGGTACAATGAGCAGTTCTTC.

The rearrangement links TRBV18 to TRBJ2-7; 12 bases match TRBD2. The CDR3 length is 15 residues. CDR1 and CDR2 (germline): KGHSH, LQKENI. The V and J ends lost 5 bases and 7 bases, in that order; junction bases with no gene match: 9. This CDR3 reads CASSSASGRAGEQYF. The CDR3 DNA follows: TGTGCCAGCTCATCCGCTAGCGGGAGGGCCGGGGAGCAGTACTTC.

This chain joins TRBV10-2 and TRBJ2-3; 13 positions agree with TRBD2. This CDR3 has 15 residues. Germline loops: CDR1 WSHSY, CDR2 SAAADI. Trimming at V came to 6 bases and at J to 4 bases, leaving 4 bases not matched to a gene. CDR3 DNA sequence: TGCGCCAGCAGGGGACTAGCGGGAAAGCCAGATACGCAGTATTTT. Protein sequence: CASRGLAGKPDTQYF.

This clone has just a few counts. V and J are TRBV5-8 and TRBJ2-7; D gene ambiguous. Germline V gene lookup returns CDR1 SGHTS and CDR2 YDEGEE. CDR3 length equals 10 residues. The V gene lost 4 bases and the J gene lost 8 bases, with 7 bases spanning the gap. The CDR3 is CASSPAKQYF. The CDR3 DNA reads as TGTGCCAGCAGCCCGGCGAAGCAGTACTTC.

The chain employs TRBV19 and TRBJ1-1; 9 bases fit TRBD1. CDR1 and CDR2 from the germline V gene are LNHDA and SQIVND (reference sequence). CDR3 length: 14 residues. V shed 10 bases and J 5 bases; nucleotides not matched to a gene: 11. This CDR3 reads CATERQGGRTEAFF. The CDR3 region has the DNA TGTGCCACCGAAAGACAGGGGGGGAGGACTGAAGCTTTCTTT.

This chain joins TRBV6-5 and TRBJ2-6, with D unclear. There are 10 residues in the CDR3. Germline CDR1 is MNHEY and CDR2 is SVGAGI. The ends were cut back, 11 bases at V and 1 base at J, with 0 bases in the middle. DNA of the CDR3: TGTGCCTCTGGGGCCAACGTCCTGACTTTC. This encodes CASGANVLTF.

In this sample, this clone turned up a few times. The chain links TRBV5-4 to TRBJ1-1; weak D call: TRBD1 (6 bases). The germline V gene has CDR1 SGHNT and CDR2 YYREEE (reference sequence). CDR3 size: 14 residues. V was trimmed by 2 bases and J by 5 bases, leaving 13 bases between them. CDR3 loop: CASSLGGVGTEAFF. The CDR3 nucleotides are TGTGCCAGCAGCTTAGGGGGTGTAGGGACTGAAGCTTTCTTT. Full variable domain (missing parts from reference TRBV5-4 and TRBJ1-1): ETGVTQSPTHLIKTRGQQVTLRCSSQSGHNTVSWYQQALGQGPQFIFQYYREEENGRGNFPPRFSGLQFPNYSSELNVNALELDDSALYLCASSLGGVGTEAFFGQGTRLTVV.

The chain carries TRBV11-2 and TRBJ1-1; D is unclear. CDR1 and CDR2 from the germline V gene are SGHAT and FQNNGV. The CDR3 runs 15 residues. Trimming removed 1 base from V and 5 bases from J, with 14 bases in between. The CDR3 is CASSLVGGSRTEAFF. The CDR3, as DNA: TGTGCCAGCAGCTTAGTGGGAGGATCCCGAACTGAAGCTTTCTTT.

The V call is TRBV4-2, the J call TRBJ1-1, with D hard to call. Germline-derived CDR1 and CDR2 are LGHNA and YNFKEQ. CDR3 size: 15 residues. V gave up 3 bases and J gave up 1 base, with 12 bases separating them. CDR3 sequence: CASSQEVGRNTEAFF. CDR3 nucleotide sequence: TGTGCCAGCAGCCAGGAGGTGGGCCGGAACACTGAAGCTTTCTTT.

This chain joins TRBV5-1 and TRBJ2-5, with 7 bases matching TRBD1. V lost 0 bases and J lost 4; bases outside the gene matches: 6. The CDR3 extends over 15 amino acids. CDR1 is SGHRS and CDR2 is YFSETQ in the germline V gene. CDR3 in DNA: TGCGCCAGCAGCTTGGCAGGGGGTAAGAGAGAGACCCAGTACTTC. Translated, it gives CASSLAGGKRETQYF.

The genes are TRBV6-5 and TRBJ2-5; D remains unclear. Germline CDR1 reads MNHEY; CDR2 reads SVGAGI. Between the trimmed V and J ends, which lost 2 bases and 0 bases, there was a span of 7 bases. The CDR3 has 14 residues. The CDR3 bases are TGTGCCAGCAGTTACCGGCAGAACCAAGAGACCCAGTACTTC. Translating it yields CASSYRQNQETQYF.

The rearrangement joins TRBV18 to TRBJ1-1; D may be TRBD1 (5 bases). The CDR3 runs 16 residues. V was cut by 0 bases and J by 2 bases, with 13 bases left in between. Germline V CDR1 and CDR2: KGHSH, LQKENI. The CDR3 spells CASSPPNGGINTEAFF. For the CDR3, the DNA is TGTGCCAGCTCACCACCAAATGGGGGTATTAACACTGAAGCTTTCTTT.

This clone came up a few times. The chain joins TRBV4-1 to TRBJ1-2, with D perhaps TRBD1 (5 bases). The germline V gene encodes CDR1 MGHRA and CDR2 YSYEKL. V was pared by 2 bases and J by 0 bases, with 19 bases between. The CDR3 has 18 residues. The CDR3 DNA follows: TGCGCCAGCAGCCAATCCACCGGGGGTAGGGGAGCTAACTATGGCTACACCTTC. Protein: CASSQSTGGRGANYGYTF.

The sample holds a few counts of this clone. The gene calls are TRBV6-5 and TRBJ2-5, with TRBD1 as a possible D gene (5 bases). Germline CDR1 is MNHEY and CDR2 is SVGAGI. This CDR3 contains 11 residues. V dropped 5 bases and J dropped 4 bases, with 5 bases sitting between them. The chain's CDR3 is CASSDRETQYF. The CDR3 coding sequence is TGTGCCAGCAGTGACAGAGAGACCCAGTACTTC.

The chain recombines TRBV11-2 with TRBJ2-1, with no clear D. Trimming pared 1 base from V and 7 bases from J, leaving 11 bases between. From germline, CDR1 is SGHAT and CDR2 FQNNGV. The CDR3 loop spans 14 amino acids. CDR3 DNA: TGTGCCAGCAGCTTAGTAGGAGATTTTAATGAGCAGTTCTTC. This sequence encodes CASSLVGDFNEQFF.

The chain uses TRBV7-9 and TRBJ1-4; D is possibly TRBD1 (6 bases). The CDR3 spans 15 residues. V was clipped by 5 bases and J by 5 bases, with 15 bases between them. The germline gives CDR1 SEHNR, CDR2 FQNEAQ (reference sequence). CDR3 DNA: TGTGCCAGCAGCCTAAACAGGGCCGAAAATGAAAAACTGTTTTTT. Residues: CASSLNRAENEKLFF.

This chain's CDR3 is CASSYGGQIVYEQYF. The CDR3 DNA sequence: TGTGCCAGCAGTTACGGAGGGCAGATTGTCTACGAGCAGTACTTC. This rearrangement joins TRBV6-5 to TRBJ2-7, with D perhaps TRBD2 (6 bases). CDR3 length: 15 residues. V lost 2 bases to trimming and J lost 3 bases, with 14 bases between them. Germline lookup yields CDR1 MNHEY and CDR2 SVGAGI.

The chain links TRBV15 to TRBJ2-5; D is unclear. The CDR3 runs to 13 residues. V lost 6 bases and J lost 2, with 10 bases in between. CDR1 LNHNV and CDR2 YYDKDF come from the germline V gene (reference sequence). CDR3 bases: TGTGCCACCAGGATAATGACGCAAGAGACCCAGTACTTC. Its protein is CATRIMTQETQYF. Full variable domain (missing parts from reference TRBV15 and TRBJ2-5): DAMVIQNPRYQVTQFGKPVTLSCSQTLNHNVMYWYQQKSSQAPKLLFHYYDKDFNNEADTPDNFQSRRPNTSFCFLDIRSPGLGDTAMYLCATRIMTQETQYFGPGTRLLVL.

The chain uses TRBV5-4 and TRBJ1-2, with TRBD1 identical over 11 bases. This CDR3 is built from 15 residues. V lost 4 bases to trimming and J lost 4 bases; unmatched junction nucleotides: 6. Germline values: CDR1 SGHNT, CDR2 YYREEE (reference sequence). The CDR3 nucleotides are TGTGCCAGCAGCACGGACAGGGGGCTGGGCTATGGCTACACCTTC. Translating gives CASSTDRGLGYGYTF. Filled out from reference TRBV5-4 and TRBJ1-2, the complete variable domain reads ETGVTQSPTHLIKTRGQQVTLRCSSQSGHNTVSWYQQALGQGPQFIFQYYREEENGRGNFPPRFSGLQFPNYSSELNVNALELDDSALYLCASSTDRGLGYGYTFGSGTRLTVV.

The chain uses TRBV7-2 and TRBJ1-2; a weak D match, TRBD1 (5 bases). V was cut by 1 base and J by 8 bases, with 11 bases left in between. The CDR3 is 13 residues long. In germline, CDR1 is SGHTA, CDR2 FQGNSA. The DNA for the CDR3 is TGTGCCAGCAGCTTAGGGGGCGCTATGGGCTACACCTTC. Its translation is CASSLGGAMGYTF. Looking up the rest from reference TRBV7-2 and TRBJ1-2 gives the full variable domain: GAGVSQSPSNKVTEKGKDVELRCDPISGHTALYWYRQSLGQGLEFLIYFQGNSAPDKSGLPSDRFSAERTGGSVSTLTIQRTQQEDSAVYLCASSLGGAMGYTFGSGTRLTVV.

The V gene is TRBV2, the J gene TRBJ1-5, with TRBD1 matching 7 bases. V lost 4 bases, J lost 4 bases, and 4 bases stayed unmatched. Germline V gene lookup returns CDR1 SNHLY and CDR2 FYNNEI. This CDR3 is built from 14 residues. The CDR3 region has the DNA TGTGCCAGCAGTGTCCTACAGGGGAATCAGCCCCAGCATTTT. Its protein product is CASSVLQGNQPQHF.

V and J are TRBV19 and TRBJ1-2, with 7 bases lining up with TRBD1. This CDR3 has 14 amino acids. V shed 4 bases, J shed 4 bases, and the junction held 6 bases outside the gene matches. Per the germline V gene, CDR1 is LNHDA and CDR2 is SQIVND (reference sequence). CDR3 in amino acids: CASSSRQGPYGYTF. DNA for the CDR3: TGTGCCAGTAGTAGTCGACAGGGACCCTATGGCTACACCTTC.

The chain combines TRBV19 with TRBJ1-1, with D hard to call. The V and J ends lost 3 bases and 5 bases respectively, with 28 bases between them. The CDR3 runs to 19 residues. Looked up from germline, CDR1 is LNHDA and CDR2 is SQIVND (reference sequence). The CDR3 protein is CASSMTTLLGPIQGTEAFF. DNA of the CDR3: TGTGCCAGTAGTATGACTACCTTGTTAGGGCCCATCCAAGGGACTGAAGCTTTCTTT.